Sequencing of this TCR beta chain was carried out in a study of regulatory T cells in long-lasting Graves disease. Study observations and caveats: The persistent group shared roughly 2,700 public clonotypes, more than the 950 to 1,000 shared by new patients.

Arm-PCR of CDR3 regions and iRepertoire HTBI primers were used to build TCR beta libraries. MiXCR was run by TCRdb on the multiplex PCR reads, yielding one entry per CDR3 protein. The sample carries more than 450,000 distinct CDR3 sequences, about 11% recorded once. Points on this clonotype: Antigen: not known.

Regarding time point: newly diagnosed GD, antithyroid drugs for less than 3 months. PBMCs provided the RNA from which the TCR library was made. Roughly 9.9-milliliter peripheral blood samples went into EDTA tubes. These data were likewise used in another study, on T cells in Graves' hyperthyroidism and ophthalmopathy.

The origin of this receptor is a woman aged 25 to 45 with Graves disease. This specimen consisted of peripheral blood mononuclear cells (PBMCs), obtained at new diagnosis, from a patient treated with antithyroid drugs.

The CDR3 reads CASSASGTSGSYEQYF. CDR3 in DNA: TGTGCCAGCAGCGCATCAGGGACTAGCGGGAGCTACGAGCAGTACTTC. This sequence joins TRBV9 and TRBJ2-7; 14 bases map to TRBD2. This CDR3 contains 16 residues. Germline V CDR1 and CDR2: SGDLS, YYNGEE. V shed 3 bases, J shed 3 bases, and the junction held 5 bases outside the gene matches. The variable domain in full, completed from reference TRBV9 and TRBJ2-7, reads DSGVTQTPKHLITATGQRVTLRCSPRSGDLSVYWYQQSLDQGLQFLIQYYNGEERAKGNILERFSAQQFPDLHSELNLSSLELGDSALYFCASSASGTSGSYEQYFGPGTRLTVT.